This TCR beta chain was recorded in a study of control samples from healthy donors and cancer patients. CDR3 length: 15 amino acids. V lost 5 bases and J lost 3, with 16 bases in between. The germline V gene has CDR1 SGHAT and CDR2 FQNNGV. TCRdb keeps only in-frame clones here, not all; method: immunoSEQ multiplex PCR. The sample lists 110,000 or so clones; roughly 89% were seen once. The chain recombines TRBV11-2 with TRBJ1-1; D is possibly TRBD1 (6 bases). The sequenced material came from blood. The TCR originated in a woman aged 45-65 years in good health. The CDR3 reads CASSVDRPEYTEAFF. CDR3 nucleotides: TGTGCCAGCAGCGTTGACAGGCCGGAGTACACTGAAGCTTTCTTT. Together with reference TRBV11-2 and TRBJ1-1, the CDR3 gives the full variable domain: EAGVAQSPRYKIIEKRQSVAFWCNPISGHATLYWYQQILGQGPKLLIQFQNNGVVDDSQLPKDRFSAERLKGVDSTLKIQPAKLEDSAVYLCASSVDRPEYTEAFFGQGTRLTVV.